The 2 T cell receptor beta chains in this list originate from one sample, sequenced in a study of blood T cell repertoires in COVID-19. Using immunoSEQ multiplex PCR, the repertoire was profiled, and TCRdb retains in-frame clones only, with some absent. In the table there are 110,000 or so clones, roughly 80% of which are singletons. What was sequenced was peripheral blood. Receptor source: a woman aged 40 to 50 with acute or convalescent COVID-19.

The V gene is TRBV6-5, the J gene TRBJ2-1; the match to TRBD1 covers 9 bases. CDR1 MNHEY and CDR2 SVGAGI come from the germline V gene. This CDR3 contains 13 residues. V was pared by 9 bases and J by 4 bases, with 4 bases of the junction left unmatched. The CDR3 bases are TGTGCCAGTAAGACAGGGGGGTACAATGAGCAGTTCTTC. It specifies CASKTGGYNEQFF.

A single count supports this clone. CDR3 region: CASSPKADRVVGAFF. The CDR3 DNA reads as TGTGCCAGCAGCCCCAAGGCCGACAGGGTGGTTGGAGCTTTCTTT. This chain links TRBV7-9 with TRBJ1-1, with 7 bases aligning to TRBD1. The junction had 16 bases not matched to a gene; V was cut back by 5 bases and J by 10 bases. This CDR3 region has 15 residues. Germline-derived CDR1 and CDR2 are SEHNR and FQNEAQ (reference sequence).